This T cell receptor (beta chain) was found in a study of beta chain features in type 1 diabetes. In the study overall: Examination spanned 90 million to 140 million sorted cells from all samples.

V was pared by 0 bases and J by 9 bases, with 18 bases between. This CDR3 is built from 15 residues. This clone was counted between two and nine times. Its antigen is unknown. Overall study results and limits: PCR might show a preference for shorter templates, equally across patients and controls. Moderate but significant shortening of TCRB CDR3s was recorded in all four CD4+ subsets from Type 1 diabetes patients.

The sequenced template was cDNA made from the entire isolated RNA. Roughly 3.5 million reads per sample on average were obtained from naive, central memory and regulatory T cell samples. Using immunoSEQ multiplex PCR, the repertoire was profiled, and TCRdb retains in-frame clones only, with some absent. The sample holds 600,000 or so clones, roughly an eighth seen once. Sequences were obtained from naive CD4+ T cells from blood. The rearrangement joins TRBV23-1 to TRBJ2-7, with D unclear. TRBV23-1 counts as an open reading frame of uncertain function. The TCR sequence derives from a man younger than 45 with type 1 diabetes. The CDR3 DNA is TGCGCCAGCAGTCAATCCGGGTCTATGTGGGCCAGGCAGTACTTC. It codes for CASSQSGSMWARQYF.